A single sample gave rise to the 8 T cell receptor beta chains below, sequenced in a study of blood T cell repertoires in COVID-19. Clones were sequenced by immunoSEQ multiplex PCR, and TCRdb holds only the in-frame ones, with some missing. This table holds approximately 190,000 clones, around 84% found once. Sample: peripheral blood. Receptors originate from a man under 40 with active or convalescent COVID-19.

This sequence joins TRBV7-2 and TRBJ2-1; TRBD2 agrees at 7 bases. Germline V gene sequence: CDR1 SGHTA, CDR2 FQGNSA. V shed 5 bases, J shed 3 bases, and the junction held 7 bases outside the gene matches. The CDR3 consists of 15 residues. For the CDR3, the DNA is TGTGCCAGCAGCCCCGCGGGAGTCGGCTACAATGAGCAGTTCTTC. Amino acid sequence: CASSPAGVGYNEQFF.

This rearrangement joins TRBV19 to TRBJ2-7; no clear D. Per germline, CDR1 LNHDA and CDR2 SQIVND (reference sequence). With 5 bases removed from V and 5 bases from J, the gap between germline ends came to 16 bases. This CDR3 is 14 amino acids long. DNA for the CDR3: TGTGCCAGTAGTGGCCCGACTCGGTCCGACGAGCAGTACTTC. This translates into CASSGPTRSDEQYF.

Here the CDR3 DNA reads TGCGCCAGCAGCCAATCTAGCGGGGGCTTGAGCGATGAGCAGTTCTTC. Residues: CASSQSSGGLSDEQFF. This rearrangement joins TRBV4-3 to TRBJ2-1, with TRBD2 matching 10 bases. The CDR3 covers 16 residues. J lost 8 bases, V lost 2 bases, and 9 bases had no gene match. CDR1 LGHNA and CDR2 YSLEER come from the germline V gene.

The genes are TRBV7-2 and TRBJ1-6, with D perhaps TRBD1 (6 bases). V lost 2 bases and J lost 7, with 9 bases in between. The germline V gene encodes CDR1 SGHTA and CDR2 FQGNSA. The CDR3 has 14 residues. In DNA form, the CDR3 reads TGTGCCAGCAGCTTAAACAGGGTCAATTCACCCCTCCACTTT. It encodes CASSLNRVNSPLHF.

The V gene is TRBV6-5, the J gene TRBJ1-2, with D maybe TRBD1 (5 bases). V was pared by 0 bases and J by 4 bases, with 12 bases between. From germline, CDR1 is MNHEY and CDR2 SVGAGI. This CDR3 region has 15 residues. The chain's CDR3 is CASSYSTAGFYGYTF. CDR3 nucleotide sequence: TGTGCCAGCAGTTACTCGACAGCGGGATTCTATGGCTACACCTTC.

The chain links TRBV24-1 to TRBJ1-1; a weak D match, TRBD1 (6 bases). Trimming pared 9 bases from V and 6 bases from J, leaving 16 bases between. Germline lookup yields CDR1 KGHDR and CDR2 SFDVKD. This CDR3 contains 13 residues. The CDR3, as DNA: TGTGCCACCGAGAAGGGGGTCGGGGCTGAAGCTTTCTTT. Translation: CATEKGVGAEAFF.

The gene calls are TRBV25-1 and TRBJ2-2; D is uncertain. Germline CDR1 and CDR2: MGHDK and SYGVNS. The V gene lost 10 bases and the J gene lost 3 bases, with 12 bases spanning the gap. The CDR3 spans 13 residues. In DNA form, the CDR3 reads TGTGCCACTCGACTTAGCTACACCGGGGAGCTGTTTTTT. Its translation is CATRLSYTGELFF.

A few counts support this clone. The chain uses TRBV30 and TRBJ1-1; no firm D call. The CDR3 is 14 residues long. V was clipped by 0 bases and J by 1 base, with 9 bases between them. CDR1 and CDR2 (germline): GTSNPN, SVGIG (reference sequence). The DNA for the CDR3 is TGTGCCTGGAGTGTATTAGTTGCGAACACTGAAGCTTTCTTT. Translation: CAWSVLVANTEAFF. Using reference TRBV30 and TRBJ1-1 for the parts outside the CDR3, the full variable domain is SQTIHQWPATLVQPVGSPLSLECTVEGTSNPNLYWYRQAAGRGLQLLFYSVGIGQISSEVPQNLSASRPQDRQFILSSKKLLLSDSGFYLCAWSVLVANTEAFFGQGTRLTVV.